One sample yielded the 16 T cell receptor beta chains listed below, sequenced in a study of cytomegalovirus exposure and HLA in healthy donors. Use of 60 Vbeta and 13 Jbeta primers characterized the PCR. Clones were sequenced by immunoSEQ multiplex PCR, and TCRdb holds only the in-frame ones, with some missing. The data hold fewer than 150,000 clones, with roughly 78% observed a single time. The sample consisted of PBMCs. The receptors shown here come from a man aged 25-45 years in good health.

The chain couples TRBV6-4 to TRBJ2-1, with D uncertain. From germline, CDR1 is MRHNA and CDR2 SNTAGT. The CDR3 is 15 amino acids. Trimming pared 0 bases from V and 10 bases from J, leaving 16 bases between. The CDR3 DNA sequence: TGTGCCAGCAGTGACTCGTCAGATGCGGCCCGGGAGCAGTTCTTC. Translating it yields CASSDSSDAAREQFF.

The CDR3 coding sequence is TGCGCCAGCAGCAGCCGGGACAGGGAGACCCAGTACTTC. Translating it yields CASSSRDRETQYF. The chain joins TRBV5-1 to TRBJ2-5; the match to TRBD1 covers 8 bases. Germline CDR1 and CDR2: SGHRS and YFSETQ. The CDR3 runs to 13 residues. V gave up 4 bases and J gave up 5 bases; unmatched junction bases: 4.

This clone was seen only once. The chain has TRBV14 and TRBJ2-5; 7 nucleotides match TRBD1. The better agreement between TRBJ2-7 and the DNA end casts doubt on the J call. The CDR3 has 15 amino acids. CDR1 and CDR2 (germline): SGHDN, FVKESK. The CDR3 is CASSPVQGWVTEQYF. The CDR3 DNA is TGTGCCAGCAGCCCCGTACAGGGGTGGGTGACCGAGCAGTACTTC.

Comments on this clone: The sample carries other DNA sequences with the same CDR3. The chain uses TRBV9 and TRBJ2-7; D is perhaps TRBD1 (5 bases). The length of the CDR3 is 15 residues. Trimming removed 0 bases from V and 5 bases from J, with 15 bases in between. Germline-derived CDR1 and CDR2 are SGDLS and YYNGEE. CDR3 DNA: TGTGCCAGCAGCGTAGAGGGGCAGGGCGCCCACGAGCAGTACTTC. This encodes CASSVEGQGAHEQYF.

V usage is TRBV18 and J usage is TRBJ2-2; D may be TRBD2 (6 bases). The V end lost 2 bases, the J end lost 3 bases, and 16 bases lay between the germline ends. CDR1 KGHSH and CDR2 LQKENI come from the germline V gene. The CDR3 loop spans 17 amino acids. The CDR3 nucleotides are TGTGCCAGCTCACCAAAATCCGGGACTTCGGACACCGGGGAGCTGTTTTTT. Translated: CASSPKSGTSDTGELFF.

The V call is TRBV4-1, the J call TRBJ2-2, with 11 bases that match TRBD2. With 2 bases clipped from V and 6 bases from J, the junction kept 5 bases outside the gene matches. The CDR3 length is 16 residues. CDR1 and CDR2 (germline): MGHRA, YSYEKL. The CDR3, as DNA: TGCGCCAGCAGCCAACGAACTAGCGGGAGTGCCGGGGAGCTGTTTTTT. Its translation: CASSQRTSGSAGELFF.

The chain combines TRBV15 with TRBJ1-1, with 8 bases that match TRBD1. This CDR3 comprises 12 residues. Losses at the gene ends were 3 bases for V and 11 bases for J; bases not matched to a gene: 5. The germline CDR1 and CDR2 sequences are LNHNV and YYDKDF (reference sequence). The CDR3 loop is CATSRGTGGAFF. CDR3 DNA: TGTGCCACCAGCAGGGGGACAGGCGGGGCTTTCTTT.

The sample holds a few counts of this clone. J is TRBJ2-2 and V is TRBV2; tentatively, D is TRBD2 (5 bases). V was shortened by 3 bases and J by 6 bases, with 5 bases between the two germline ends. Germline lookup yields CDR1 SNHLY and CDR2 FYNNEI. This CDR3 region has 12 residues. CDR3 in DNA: TGTGCCAGCAGTGAGCGGGCCGGGGAGCTGTTTTTT. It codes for CASSERAGELFF.

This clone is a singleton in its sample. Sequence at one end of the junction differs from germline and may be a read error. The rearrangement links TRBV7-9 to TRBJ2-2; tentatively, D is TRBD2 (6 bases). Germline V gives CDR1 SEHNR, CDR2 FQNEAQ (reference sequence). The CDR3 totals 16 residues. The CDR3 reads CSSSRRDFEGTGELFF. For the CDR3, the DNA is TGTTCCAGCAGCCGTAGGGACTTTGAGGGGACCGGGGAGCTGTTTTTT.

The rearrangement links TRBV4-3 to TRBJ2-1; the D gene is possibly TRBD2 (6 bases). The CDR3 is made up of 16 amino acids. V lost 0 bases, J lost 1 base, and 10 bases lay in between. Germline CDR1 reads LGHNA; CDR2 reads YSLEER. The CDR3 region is CASSQETGESYNEQFF. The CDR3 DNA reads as TGCGCCAGCAGCCAAGAGACGGGGGAGTCCTACAATGAGCAGTTCTTC.

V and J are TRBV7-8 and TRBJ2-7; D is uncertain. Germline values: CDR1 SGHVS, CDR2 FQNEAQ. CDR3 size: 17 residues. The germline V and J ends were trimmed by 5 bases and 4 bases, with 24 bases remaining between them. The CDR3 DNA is TGTGCCAGCAGCCCCCTGGTCTTGGGCTCCCGTGTATACGAGCAGTACTTC. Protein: CASSPLVLGSRVYEQYF.

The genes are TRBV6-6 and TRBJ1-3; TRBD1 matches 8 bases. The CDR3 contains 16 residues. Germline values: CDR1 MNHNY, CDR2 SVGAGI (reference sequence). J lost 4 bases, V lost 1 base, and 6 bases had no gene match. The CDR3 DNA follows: TGTGCCAGCAGTTACTTGGCCAGGGGGCACGGAAACACCATATATTTT. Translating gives CASSYLARGHGNTIYF.

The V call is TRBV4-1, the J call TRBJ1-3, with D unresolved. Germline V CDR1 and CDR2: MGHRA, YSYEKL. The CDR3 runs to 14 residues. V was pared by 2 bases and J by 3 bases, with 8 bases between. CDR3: CASSQSTVGNTIYF. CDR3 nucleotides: TGCGCCAGCAGCCAATCAACAGTTGGAAACACCATATATTTT.

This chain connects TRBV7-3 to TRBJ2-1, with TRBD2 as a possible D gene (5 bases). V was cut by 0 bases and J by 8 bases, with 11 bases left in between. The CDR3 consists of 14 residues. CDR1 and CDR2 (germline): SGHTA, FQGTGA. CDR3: CASSLTGVGDEQFF. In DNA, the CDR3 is TGTGCCAGCAGCTTAACGGGAGTGGGCGATGAGCAGTTCTTC.

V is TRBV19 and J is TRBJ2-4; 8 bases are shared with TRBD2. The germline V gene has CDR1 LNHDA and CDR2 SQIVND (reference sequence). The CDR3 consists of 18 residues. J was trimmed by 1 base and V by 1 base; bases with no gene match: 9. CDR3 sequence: CASSIATRAGAAKNIQYF. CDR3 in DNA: TGTGCCAGTAGTATAGCCACCCGAGCGGGAGCGGCCAAAAACATTCAGTACTTC.

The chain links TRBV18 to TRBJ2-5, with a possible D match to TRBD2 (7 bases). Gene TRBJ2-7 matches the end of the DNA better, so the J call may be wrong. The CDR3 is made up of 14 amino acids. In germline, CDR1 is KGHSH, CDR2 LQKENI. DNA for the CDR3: TGTGCCAGCTCTCGGGGGGACACTACCTACGAGCAGTACTTC. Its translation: CASSRGDTTYEQYF.